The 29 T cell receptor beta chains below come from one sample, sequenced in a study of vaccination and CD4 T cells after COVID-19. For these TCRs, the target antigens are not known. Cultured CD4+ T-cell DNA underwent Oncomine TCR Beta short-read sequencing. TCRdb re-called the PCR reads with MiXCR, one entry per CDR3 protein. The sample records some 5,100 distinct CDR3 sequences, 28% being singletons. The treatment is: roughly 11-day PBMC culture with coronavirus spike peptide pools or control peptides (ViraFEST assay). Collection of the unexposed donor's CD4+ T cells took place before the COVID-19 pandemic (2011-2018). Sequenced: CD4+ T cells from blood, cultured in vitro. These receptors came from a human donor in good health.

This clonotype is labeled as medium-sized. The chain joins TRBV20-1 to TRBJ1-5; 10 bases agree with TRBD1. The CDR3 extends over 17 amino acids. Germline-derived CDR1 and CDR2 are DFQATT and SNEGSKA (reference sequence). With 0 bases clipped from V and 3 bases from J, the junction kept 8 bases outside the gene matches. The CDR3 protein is CSARDGKDRGANQPQHF. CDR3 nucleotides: TGCAGTGCTAGAGATGGTAAGGACAGGGGGGCCAATCAGCCCCAGCATTTT.

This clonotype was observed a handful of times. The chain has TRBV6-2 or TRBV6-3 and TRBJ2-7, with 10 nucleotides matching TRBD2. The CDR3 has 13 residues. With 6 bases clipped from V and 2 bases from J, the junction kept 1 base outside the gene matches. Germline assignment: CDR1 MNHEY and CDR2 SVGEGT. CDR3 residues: CASSLAGAYEQYF. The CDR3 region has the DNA TGTGCCAGCAGCCTAGCGGGGGCCTACGAGCAGTACTTC.

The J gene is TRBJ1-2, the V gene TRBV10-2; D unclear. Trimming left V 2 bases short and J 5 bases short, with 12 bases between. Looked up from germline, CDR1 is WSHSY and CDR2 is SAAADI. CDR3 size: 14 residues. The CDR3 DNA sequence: TGCGCCAGCAGTGAGGACTCTCTTTCTTATGGCTACACCTTC. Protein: CASSEDSLSYGYTF.

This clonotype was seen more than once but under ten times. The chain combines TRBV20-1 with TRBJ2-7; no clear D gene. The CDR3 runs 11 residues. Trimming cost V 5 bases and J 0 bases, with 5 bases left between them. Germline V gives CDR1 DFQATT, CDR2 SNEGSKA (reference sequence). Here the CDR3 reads CSALSSYEQYF. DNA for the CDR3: TGCAGTGCTCTGAGCTCCTACGAGCAGTACTTC.

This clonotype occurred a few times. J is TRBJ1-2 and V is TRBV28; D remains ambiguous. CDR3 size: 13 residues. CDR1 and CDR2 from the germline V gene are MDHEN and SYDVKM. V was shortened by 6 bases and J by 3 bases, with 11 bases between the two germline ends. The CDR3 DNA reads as TGTGCCAGCAGCCCTGGCTCCTACTATGGCTACACCTTC. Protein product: CASSPGSYYGYTF.

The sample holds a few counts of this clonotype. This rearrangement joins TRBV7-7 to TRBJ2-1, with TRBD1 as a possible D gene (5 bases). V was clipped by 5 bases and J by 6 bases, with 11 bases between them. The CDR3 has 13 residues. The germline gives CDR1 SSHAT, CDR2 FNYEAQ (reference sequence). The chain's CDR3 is CASSPGQGNEQFF. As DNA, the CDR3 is TGTGCCAGCAGCCCAGGGCAGGGCAATGAGCAGTTCTTC. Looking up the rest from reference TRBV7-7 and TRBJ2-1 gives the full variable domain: GAGVSQSPRYKVTKRGQDVTLRCDPISSHATLYWYQQALGQGPEFLTYFNYEAQPDKSGLPSDRFSAERPEGSISTLTIQRTEQRDSAMYRCASSPGQGNEQFFGPGTRLTVL.

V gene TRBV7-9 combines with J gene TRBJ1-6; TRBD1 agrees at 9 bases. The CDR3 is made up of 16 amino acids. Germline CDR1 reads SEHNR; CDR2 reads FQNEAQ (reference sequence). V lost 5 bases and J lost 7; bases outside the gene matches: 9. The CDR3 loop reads CASSPGQGRLNSPLHF. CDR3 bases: TGTGCCAGCAGCCCTGGACAGGGGAGATTAAATTCACCCCTCCACTTT.

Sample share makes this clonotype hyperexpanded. The CDR3: CASGAGGTSSYEQYF. The CDR3 nucleotides are TGTGCCAGCGGGGCGGGGGGCACGAGCTCCTACGAGCAGTACTTC. The chain couples TRBV6-1 to TRBJ2-7; the match to TRBD2 covers 8 bases. The CDR3 covers 15 residues. The V gene end was trimmed by 8 bases and the J gene end by 0 bases; junction bases not matched to a gene: 9. Germline V gives CDR1 MNHNS, CDR2 SASEGT.

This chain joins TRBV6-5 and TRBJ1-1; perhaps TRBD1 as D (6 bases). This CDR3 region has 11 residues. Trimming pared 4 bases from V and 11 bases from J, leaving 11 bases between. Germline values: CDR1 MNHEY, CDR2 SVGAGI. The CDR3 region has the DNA TGTGCCAGCAGTTTGGGGGCTAGGGCTTTCTTT. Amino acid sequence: CASSLGARAFF.

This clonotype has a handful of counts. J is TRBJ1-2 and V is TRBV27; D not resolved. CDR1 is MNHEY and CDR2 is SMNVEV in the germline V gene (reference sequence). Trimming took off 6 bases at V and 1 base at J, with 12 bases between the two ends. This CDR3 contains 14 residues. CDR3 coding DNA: TGTGCCAGCAGAAGTGGTAGTGTTAACTATGGCTACACCTTC. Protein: CASRSGSVNYGYTF.

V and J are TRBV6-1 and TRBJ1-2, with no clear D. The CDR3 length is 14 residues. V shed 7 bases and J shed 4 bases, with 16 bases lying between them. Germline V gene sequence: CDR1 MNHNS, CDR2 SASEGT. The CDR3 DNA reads TGTGCCAGCACCCTCACAACGGGTCCCTATGGCTACACCTTC. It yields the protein CASTLTTGPYGYTF.

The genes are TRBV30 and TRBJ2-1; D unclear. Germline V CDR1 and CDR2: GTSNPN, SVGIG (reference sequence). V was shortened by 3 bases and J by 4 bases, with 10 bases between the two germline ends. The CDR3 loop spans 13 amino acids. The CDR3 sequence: CAWSKEMYNEQFF. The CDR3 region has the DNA TGTGCCTGGAGCAAGGAAATGTACAATGAGCAGTTCTTC.

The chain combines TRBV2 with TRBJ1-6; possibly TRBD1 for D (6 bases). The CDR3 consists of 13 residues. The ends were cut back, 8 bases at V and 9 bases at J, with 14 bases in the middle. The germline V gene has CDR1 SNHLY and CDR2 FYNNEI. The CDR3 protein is CASGVGGGSPLHF. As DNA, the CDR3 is TGTGCCAGCGGTGTAGGGGGAGGTTCACCCCTCCACTTT.

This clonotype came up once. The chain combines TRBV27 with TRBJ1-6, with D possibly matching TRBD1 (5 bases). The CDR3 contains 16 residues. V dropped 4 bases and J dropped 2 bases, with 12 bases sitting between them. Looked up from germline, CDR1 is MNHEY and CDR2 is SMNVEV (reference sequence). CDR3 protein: CASSSRVAAYNSPLHF. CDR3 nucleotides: TGTGCCAGCAGTTCCAGGGTAGCGGCCTATAATTCACCCCTCCACTTT.

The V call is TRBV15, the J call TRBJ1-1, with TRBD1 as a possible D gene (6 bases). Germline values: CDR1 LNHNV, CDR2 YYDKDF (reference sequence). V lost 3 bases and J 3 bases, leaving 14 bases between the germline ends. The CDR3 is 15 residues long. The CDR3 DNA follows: TGTGCCACCAGCAGGGCGGGACACCCGGACACTGAAGCTTTCTTT. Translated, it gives CATSRAGHPDTEAFF.

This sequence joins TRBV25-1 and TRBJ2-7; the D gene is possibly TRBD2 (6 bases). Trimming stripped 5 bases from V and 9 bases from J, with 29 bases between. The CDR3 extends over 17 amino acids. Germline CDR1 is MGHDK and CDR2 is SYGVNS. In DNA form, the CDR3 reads TGTGCCAGCAGTTCTCCCAGGGCGGGATGGGCAGAGGGCGGGCAGTACTTC. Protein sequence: CASSSPRAGWAEGGQYF.

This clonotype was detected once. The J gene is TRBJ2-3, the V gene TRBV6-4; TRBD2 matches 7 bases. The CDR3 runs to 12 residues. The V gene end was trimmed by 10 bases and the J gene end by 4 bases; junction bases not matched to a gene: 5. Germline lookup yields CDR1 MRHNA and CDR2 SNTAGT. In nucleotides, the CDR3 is TGTGCCATACGAGCGGGGCCAGATACGCAGTATTTT. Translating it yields CAIRAGPDTQYF.

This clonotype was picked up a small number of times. The CDR3 loop is CSAPVPNTEAFF. CDR3 nucleotide sequence: TGCAGTGCTCCCGTCCCGAACACTGAAGCTTTCTTT. This chain links TRBV20-1 with TRBJ1-1; no definite D call. Germline assignment: CDR1 DFQATT and CDR2 SNEGSKA (reference sequence). Trimming removed 5 bases at V and 1 base at J, with 8 bases between. This CDR3 is built from 12 residues.

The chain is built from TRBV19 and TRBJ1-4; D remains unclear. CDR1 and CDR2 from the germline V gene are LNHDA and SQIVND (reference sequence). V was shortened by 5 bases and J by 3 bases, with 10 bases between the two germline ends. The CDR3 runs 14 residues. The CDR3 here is CASSRTGANEKLFF. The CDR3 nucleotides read TGTGCCAGTAGTCGGACGGGTGCTAATGAAAAACTGTTTTTT. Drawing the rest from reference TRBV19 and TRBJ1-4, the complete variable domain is DGGITQSPKYLFRKEGQNVTLSCEQNLNHDAMYWYRQDPGQGLRLIYYSQIVNDFQKGDIAEGYSVSREKKESFPLTVTSAQKNPTAFYLCASSRTGANEKLFFGSGTQLSVL.

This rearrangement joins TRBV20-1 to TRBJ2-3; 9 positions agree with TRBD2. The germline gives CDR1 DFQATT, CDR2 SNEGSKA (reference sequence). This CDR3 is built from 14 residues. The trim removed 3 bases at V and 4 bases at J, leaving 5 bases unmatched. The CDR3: CSASGRGGSDTQYF. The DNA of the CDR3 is TGCAGTGCTAGTGGGCGGGGGGGGTCAGATACGCAGTATTTT.

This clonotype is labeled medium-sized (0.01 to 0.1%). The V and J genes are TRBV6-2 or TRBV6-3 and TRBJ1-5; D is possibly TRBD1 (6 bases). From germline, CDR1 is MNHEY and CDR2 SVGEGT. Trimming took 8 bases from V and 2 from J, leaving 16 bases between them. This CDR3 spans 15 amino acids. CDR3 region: CASGPGAIGNQPQHF. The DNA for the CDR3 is TGTGCCAGCGGACCAGGGGCGATCGGCAATCAGCCCCAGCATTTT.

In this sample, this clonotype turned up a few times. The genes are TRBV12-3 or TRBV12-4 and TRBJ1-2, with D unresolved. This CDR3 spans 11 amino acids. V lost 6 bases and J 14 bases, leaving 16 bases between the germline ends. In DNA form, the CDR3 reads TGTGCCAGCAGCATGGGTGGCGGTTGGACCTTC. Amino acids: CASSMGGGWTF.

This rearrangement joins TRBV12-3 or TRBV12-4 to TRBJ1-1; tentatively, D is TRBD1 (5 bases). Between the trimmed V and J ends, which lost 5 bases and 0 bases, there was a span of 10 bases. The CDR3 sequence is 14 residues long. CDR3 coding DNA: TGTGCCAGCAGTCCAGGGTTAATGAACACTGAAGCTTTCTTT. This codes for CASSPGLMNTEAFF.

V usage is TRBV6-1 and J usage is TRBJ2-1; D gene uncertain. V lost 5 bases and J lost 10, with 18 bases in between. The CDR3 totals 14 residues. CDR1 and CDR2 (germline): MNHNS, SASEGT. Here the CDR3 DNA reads TGTGCCAGCAGTCGTCTAGACTCATCCGTGGAGCAGTTCTTC. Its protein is CASSRLDSSVEQFF.

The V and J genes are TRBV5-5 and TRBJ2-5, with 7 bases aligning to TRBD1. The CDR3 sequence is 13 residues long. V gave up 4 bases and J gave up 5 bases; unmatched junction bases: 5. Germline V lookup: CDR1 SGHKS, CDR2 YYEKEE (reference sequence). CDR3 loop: CASSDQGQETQYF. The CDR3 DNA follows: TGTGCCAGCAGCGATCAGGGACAGGAGACCCAGTACTTC.

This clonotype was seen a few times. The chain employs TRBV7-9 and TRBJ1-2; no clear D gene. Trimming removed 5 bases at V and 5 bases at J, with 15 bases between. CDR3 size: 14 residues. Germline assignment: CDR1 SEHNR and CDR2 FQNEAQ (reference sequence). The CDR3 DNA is TGTGCCAGCAGCCCAAGCTCAGACACTTATGGCTACACCTTC. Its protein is CASSPSSDTYGYTF.

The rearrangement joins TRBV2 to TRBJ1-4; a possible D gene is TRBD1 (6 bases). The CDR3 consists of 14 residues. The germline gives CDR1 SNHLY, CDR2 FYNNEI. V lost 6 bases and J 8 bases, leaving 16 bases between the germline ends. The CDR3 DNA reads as TGTGCCAGCAGCCCCCTGGTAGGGGGGGAAAAACTGTTTTTT. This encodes CASSPLVGGEKLFF.

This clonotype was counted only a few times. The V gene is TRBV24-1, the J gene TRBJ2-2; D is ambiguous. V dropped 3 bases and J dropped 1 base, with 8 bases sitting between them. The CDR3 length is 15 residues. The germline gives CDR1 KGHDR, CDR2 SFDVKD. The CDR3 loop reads CATSDDTENTGELFF. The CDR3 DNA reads TGTGCCACCAGTGATGATACGGAGAACACCGGGGAGCTGTTTTTT.

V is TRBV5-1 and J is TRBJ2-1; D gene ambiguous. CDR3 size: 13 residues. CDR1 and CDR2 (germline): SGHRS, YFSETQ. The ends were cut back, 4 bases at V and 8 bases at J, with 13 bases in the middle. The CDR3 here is CASSGWSSDEQFF. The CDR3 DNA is TGCGCCAGCAGCGGCTGGAGTTCGGATGAGCAGTTCTTC.